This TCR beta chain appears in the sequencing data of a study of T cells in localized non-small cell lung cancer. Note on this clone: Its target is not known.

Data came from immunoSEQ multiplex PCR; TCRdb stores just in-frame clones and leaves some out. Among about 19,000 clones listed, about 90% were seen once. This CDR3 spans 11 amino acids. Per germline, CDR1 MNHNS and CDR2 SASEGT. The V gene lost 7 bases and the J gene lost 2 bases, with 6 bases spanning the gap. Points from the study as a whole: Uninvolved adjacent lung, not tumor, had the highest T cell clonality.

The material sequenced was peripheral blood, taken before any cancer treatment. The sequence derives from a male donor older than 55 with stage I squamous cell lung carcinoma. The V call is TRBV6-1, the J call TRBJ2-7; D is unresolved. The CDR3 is CASMGPYEQYF. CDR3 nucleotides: TGTGCCAGCATGGGCCCCTACGAGCAGTACTTC.